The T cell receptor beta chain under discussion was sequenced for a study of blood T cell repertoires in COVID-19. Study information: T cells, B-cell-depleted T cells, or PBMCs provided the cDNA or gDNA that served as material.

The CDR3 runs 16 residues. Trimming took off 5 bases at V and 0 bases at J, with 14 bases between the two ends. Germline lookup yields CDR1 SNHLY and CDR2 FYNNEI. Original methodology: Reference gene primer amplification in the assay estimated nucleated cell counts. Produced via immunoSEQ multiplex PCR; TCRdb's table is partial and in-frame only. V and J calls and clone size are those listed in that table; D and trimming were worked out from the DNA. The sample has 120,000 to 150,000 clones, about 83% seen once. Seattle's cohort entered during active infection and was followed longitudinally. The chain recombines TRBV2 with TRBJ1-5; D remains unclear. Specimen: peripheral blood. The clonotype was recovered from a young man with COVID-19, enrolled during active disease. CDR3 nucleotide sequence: TGTGCCAGCAGTAACCCGGGAGCCTATAGCAATCAGCCCCAGCATTTT. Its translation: CASSNPGAYSNQPQHF. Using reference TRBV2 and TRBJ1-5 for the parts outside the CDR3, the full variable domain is EPEVTQTPSHQVTQMGQEVILRCVPISNHLYFYWYRQILGQKVEFLVSFYNNEISEKSEIFDDQFSVERPDGSNFTLKIRSTKLEDSAMYFCASSNPGAYSNQPQHFGDGTRLSIL.